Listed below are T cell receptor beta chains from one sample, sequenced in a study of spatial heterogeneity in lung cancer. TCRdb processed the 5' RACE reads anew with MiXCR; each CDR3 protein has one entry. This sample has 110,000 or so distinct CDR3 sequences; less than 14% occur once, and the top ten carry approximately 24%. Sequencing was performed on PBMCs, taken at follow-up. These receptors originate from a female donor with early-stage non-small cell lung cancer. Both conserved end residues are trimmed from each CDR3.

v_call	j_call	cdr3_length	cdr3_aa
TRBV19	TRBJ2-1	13	ASSLPGQTYNEQF
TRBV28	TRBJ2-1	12	ASSGVLGGNEQF
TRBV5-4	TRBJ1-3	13	ASSLDQGPGNTIY
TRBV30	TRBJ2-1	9	AWSRGDEQF
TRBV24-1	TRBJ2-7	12	ATSDFPTSYEQY
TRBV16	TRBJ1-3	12	ASSQSVKANTIY
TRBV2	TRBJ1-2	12	ASRHRDYNYGYT
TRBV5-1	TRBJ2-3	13	ASSLGRGLTDTQY
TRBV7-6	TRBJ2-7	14	ASSSNPQGYSYEQY
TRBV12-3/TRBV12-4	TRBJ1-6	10	ASSFGDSPLH
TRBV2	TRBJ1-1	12	ASLSQGARTEAF
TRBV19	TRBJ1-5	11	ASGDRLNQPQH
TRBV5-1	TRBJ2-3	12	ASSTDYSGDTQY
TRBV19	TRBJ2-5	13	ASRRGLVPQETQY
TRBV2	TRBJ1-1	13	ASSEQLLMNTEAF
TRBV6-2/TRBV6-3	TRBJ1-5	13	ASTGTRYSNQPQH
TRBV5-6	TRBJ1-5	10	ASSSGDQPQH
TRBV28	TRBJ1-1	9	ASRTDSEAF
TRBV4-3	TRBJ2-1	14	ASSQDRTGGYNEQF
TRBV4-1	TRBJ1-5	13	ASSQDGIYNQPQH
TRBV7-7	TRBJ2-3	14	ASSSGLAVNTDTQY
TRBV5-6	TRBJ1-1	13	ASSLNPGTGLEAF
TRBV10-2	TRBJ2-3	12	ASSARGAIDTQY
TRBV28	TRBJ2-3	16	ASSFFPARSQSTDTQY
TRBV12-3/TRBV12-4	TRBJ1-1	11	ASSWNLRTEAF
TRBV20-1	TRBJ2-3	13	SATASGGSTDTQY
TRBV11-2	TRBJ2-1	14	ASRRTSLNPYNEQF
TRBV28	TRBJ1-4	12	ASSLVATNEKLF
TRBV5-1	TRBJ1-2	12	ASSLSGSSYGYT
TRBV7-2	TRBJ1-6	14	ASSLAIGQGLSPLH
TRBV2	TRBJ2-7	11	ASSRTGTYEQY
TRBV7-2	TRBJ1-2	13	ASSLGGRASDGYT
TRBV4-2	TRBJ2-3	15	ASSQAPSGAGTDTQY
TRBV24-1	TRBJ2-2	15	ATSDPGLAANTGELF
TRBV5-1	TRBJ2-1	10	ASRYFFGEQF
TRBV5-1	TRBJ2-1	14	ASSLLEREPYNEQF
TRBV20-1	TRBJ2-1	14	SARASGRTSGGEQF
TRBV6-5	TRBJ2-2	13	ASRKREWDTGELF
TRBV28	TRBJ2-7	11	ASGRDLPYEQY
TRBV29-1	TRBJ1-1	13	SVEDRTGRDTEAF